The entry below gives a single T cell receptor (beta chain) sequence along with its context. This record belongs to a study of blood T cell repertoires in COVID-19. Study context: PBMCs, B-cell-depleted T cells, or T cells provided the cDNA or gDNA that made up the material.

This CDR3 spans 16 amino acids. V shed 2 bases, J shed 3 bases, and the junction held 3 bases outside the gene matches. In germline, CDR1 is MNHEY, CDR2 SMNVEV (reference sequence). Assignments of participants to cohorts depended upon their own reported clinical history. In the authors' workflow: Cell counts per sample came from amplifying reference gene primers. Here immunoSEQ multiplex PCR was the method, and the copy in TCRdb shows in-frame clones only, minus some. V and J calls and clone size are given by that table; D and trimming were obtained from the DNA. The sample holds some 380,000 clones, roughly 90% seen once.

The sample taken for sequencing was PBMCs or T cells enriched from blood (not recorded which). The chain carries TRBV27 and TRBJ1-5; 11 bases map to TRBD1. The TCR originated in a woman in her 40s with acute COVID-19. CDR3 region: CASSLGTGGSNQPQHF. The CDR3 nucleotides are TGTGCCAGCAGTTTAGGGACAGGGGGATCCAATCAGCCCCAGCATTTT.